Each of the 28 T cell receptor beta chains below was sequenced from the same sample in a study of T cells in Graves' hyperthyroidism and ophthalmopathy. The source material, RNA transcripts, was used to amplify TCR beta CDR3 regions. The study used the HTBI primer set for a first-round RT-PCR of the TCR CDR3. TCRdb reanalysed the multiplex PCR reads using MiXCR and keeps one entry per CDR3 protein. Of hundreds of thousands of distinct CDR3 sequences detected, 38% appear once; the ten largest clones hold approximately 8.7%. Source material: blood. All receptors come from a man younger than 30 with Graves' hyperthyroidism.

For this clonotype: The junction departs from germline at one end; a sequencing error may be responsible. The genes are TRBV10-3 and TRBJ2-7; TRBD2 matches 14 bases. CDR1 is ENHRY, CDR2 SYGVKD, per germline. This CDR3 has 16 amino acids. The CDR3 DNA reads TGTGCCAGCAGTTCGACTAGCGGGAGGGCGGCCTACGAGCAGTACTTC. This encodes CASSSTSGRAAYEQYF.

Only a few counts were recorded for this clonotype. The chain joins TRBV2 to TRBJ2-6; D perhaps matches TRBD1 (5 bases). Germline V gene data show CDR1 as SNHLY and CDR2 as FYNNEI. This CDR3 is 14 amino acids long. The V end was cut by 8 bases, the J end by 2 bases, with 10 bases between. This CDR3 is CASGASAGANVLTF. In nucleotides, the CDR3 is TGTGCCAGCGGGGCATCAGCTGGGGCCAACGTCCTGACTTTC.

The chain couples TRBV29-1 to TRBJ2-2, with D possibly called TRBD1 or TRBD2 (5 bases each). This CDR3 has 13 amino acids. The germline CDR1 and CDR2 sequences are SQVTM and ANQGSEA. V was cut by 8 bases and J by 0 bases, with 10 bases left in between. The CDR3 loop reads CSLTGPNTGELFF. CDR3 bases: TGCAGCTTGACGGGGCCGAACACCGGGGAGCTGTTTTTT.

The chain combines TRBV7-6 with TRBJ2-7; 10 nucleotides line up with TRBD2. V shed 1 base, J shed 7 bases, and the junction held 10 bases outside the gene matches. Per germline, CDR1 SGHVS and CDR2 FNYEAQ. The CDR3 has 16 residues. In DNA, the CDR3 is TGTGCCAGCAGCTTAGAAGCGGGAGGGCCGGTCTGGGAGCAGTACTTC. As protein: CASSLEAGGPVWEQYF.

This clonotype was observed at least ten times. The gene calls are TRBV10-2 and TRBJ1-2; the D gene is possibly TRBD1 (5 bases). Germline-derived CDR1 and CDR2 are WSHSY and SAAADI. Between the trimmed V and J ends, which lost 2 bases and 6 bases, there was a span of 19 bases. This CDR3 spans 16 amino acids. In nucleotides, the CDR3 is TGCGCCAGCAGTGAGGACCTCGCTACGGGGGTCGATGGCTACACCTTC. It specifies CASSEDLATGVDGYTF.

This clonotype has just a few counts. The genes are TRBV20-1 and TRBJ1-1, with TRBD1 as a possible D gene (5 bases). The CDR3 sequence is 12 residues long. Looked up from germline, CDR1 is DFQATT and CDR2 is SNEGSKA (reference sequence). Between the trimmed V and J ends, which lost 6 bases and 4 bases, there was a span of 12 bases. For the CDR3, the DNA is TGCAGTGCGGGGGGAAGGATCACTGAAGCTTTCTTT. Its translation is CSAGGRITEAFF.

This sequence joins TRBV5-1 and TRBJ2-3; the D gene is possibly TRBD1 (6 bases). The CDR3 contains 13 residues. The ends were cut back, 0 bases at V and 4 bases at J, with 6 bases in the middle. CDR1 and CDR2 (germline): SGHRS, YFSETQ. CDR3 in DNA: TGCGCCAGCAGCTTGGAGGGGGCAGATACGCAGTATTTT. It encodes CASSLEGADTQYF. Together with reference TRBV5-1 and TRBJ2-3, the CDR3 gives the full variable domain: KAGVTQTPRYLIKTRGQQVTLSCSPISGHRSVSWYQQTPGQGLQFLFEYFSETQRNKGNFPGRFSGRQFSNSRSEMNVSTLELGDSALYLCASSLEGADTQYFGPGTRLTVL.

This clonotype was detected many times. The genes are TRBV9 and TRBJ2-5, with D perhaps matching TRBD1 or TRBD2 (6 bases each). The V gene lost 0 bases and the J gene lost 0 bases, with 9 bases spanning the gap. CDR1 and CDR2 from the germline V gene are SGDLS and YYNGEE. This CDR3 is built from 15 residues. The CDR3 sequence is CASSVAGAYQETQYF. The CDR3 nucleotides are TGTGCCAGCAGCGTAGCGGGGGCGTACCAAGAGACCCAGTACTTC. The full variable domain, rest sourced from reference TRBV9 and TRBJ2-5, is DSGVTQTPKHLITATGQRVTLRCSPRSGDLSVYWYQQSLDQGLQFLIQYYNGEERAKGNILERFSAQQFPDLHSELNLSSLELGDSALYFCASSVAGAYQETQYFGPGTRLLVL.

As for this clonotype: The junction does not match germline at one end; this may be a read error. The chain recombines TRBV6-5 with TRBJ2-7; TRBD1 might be the D (5 bases). Germline V lookup: CDR1 MNHEY, CDR2 SVGAGI. The CDR3 consists of 13 residues. CDR3 nucleotide sequence: TGTGCCAGCAGACAGACAGCCTCCAACGAGCAGTACTTC. Its translation is CASRQTASNEQYF.

This clonotype has just a few counts. This chain connects TRBV12-3 or TRBV12-4 to TRBJ1-4, with D uncertain. This CDR3 has 12 residues. Trimming took off 6 bases at V and 8 bases at J, with 10 bases between the two ends. The CDR3 reads CASRRDGEKLFF. The CDR3 DNA follows: TGTGCCAGCAGACGGGATGGGGAAAAACTGTTTTTT.

This clonotype was seen more than once but under ten times. The rearrangement joins TRBV5-4 to TRBJ2-5; D not resolved. CDR1 is SGHNT, CDR2 YYREEE, per germline (reference sequence). Trimming removed 6 bases from V and 4 bases from J, with 16 bases in between. The CDR3 has 14 amino acids. The CDR3 DNA reads TGTGCCAGCACCCATGAAGGCCAGTTAGAGACCCAGTACTTC. Translating it yields CASTHEGQLETQYF.

There are many counts of this clonotype. The chain combines TRBV9 with TRBJ2-6; 8 nucleotides line up with TRBD1. The CDR3 loop spans 15 amino acids. V was pared by 4 bases and J by 4 bases, with 4 bases of the junction left unmatched. Germline CDR1 is SGDLS and CDR2 is YYNGEE. CDR3 nucleotide sequence: TGTGCCAGCAGCCGGACAGGGTACGGGGCCAACGTCCTGACTTTC. This gives the protein CASSRTGYGANVLTF.

This clonotype was detected many times. The CDR3 here is CSVEVTAQETQYF. Written as DNA, the CDR3 is TGCAGCGTTGAGGTCACAGCCCAAGAGACCCAGTACTTC. The J gene is TRBJ2-5, the V gene TRBV29-1; D remains unclear. CDR1 is SQVTM and CDR2 is ANQGSEA in the germline V gene. Trimming took 3 bases from V and 1 from J, leaving 9 bases between them. The CDR3 has 13 residues.

The chain uses TRBV10-3 and TRBJ1-5; D perhaps matches TRBD1 (6 bases). CDR1 and CDR2 (germline): ENHRY, SYGVKD. This CDR3 spans 14 amino acids. In nucleotides, the CDR3 is TGTGCAAGCAGTTTCGGGGGGCCGGGTCAGCCCCAGCATTTT. Translating gives CASSFGGPGQPQHF.

This clonotype was counted a few times. The V gene is TRBV6-1, the J gene TRBJ1-5; D is perhaps TRBD1 (5 bases). V dropped 10 bases and J dropped 0 bases, with 16 bases sitting between them. Germline V gene lookup returns CDR1 MNHNS and CDR2 SASEGT. The CDR3 covers 15 residues. CDR3 DNA sequence: TGTGCCACGACGGCGGGGACGAATAGCAATCAGCCCCAGCATTTT. It encodes CATTAGTNSNQPQHF.

This chain uses TRBV29-1 with TRBJ1-1; TRBD1 might be the D (5 bases). V was pared by 8 bases and J by 6 bases, with 13 bases between. Germline-derived CDR1 and CDR2 are SQVTM and ANQGSEA. This CDR3 has 11 amino acids. CDR3 nucleotide sequence: TGCAGCTTAACGCAGGGATCTGAAGCTTTCTTT. Translating gives CSLTQGSEAFF.

The chain is built from TRBV19 and TRBJ1-1; D ambiguous. Looked up from germline, CDR1 is LNHDA and CDR2 is SQIVND (reference sequence). CDR3 length: 13 residues. V lost 7 bases and J 1 base, leaving 10 bases between the germline ends. CDR3 DNA: TGTGCCAGTAAGGGCAGCTCGAACACTGAAGCTTTCTTT. Its protein product is CASKGSSNTEAFF.

The rearrangement joins TRBV12-3 or TRBV12-4 to TRBJ1-2; D is ambiguous. V was cut by 3 bases and J by 3 bases, with 8 bases left in between. The CDR3 spans 13 residues. CDR3 nucleotides: TGTGCCAGCAGTTTGCGTCACGACTATGGCTACACCTTC. It specifies CASSLRHDYGYTF.

This chain uses TRBV10-3 with TRBJ1-2; D is uncertain. Trimming left V 3 bases short and J 12 bases short, with 14 bases between. Germline assignment: CDR1 ENHRY and CDR2 SYGVKD. The CDR3 sequence is 12 residues long. CDR3 sequence reads: CAISDEDPGNTF. The CDR3 nucleotides are TGTGCCATCAGTGATGAGGACCCTGGAAACACCTTC.

This clonotype was observed at least ten times. The chain is built from TRBV19 and TRBJ1-5; D is uncertain. The CDR3 consists of 15 residues. Trimming left V 7 bases short and J 1 base short, with 14 bases between. Germline V gene lookup returns CDR1 LNHDA and CDR2 SQIVND (reference sequence). CDR3 in DNA: TGTGCCAGTACCACCGGTGCCGGGAGCAATCAGCCCCAGCATTTT. It encodes CASTTGAGSNQPQHF.

In regard to this clonotype: This may be a read error, as it is one base from a much larger clone. The conserved closing phenylalanine or tryptophan is absent in this CDR3, likely reflecting a read error. V usage is TRBV7-9 and J usage is TRBJ1-2; no clear D gene. CDR1 is SEHNR, CDR2 FQNEAQ, per germline (reference sequence). The V and J ends lost 2 bases and 6 bases respectively, with 7 bases between them. The CDR3 spans 12 residues. CDR3 in DNA: TGTGCCAGCAGCTTACCGGGTAATGGCTACACCATC. Encoded protein: CASSLPGNGYTI.

This clonotype was observed many times. V usage is TRBV29-1 and J usage is TRBJ1-5; D is unclear. V dropped 5 bases and J dropped 4 bases, with 12 bases sitting between them. The CDR3 consists of 13 residues. Germline loops: CDR1 SQVTM, CDR2 ANQGSEA. CDR3 sequence reads: CSVLIQPNQPQHF. CDR3 sequence (DNA): TGCAGCGTTCTAATACAGCCTAATCAGCCCCAGCATTTT.

In this sample, this clonotype turned up many times. The V call is TRBV20-1, the J call TRBJ2-7; no clear D. The V end lost 3 bases, the J end lost 3 bases, and 6 bases lay between the germline ends. The CDR3 contains 11 residues. Germline V gene data show CDR1 as DFQATT and CDR2 as SNEGSKA (reference sequence). CDR3 DNA: TGCAGTGCTAGTGACAACTACGAGCAGTACTTC. This codes for CSASDNYEQYF.

This clonotype was picked up many times. V usage is TRBV29-1 and J usage is TRBJ1-2; 7 nucleotides match TRBD1. The junction had 5 bases not matched to a gene; V was cut back by 7 bases and J by 6 bases. Germline lookup yields CDR1 SQVTM and CDR2 ANQGSEA. The CDR3 totals 11 residues. CDR3 protein: CSAVTGNGYTF. CDR3 DNA sequence: TGCAGCGCGGTGACAGGGAATGGCTACACCTTC.

Comments on this clonotype: A clone one base away is much larger, so this may be a read error. The gene calls are TRBV9 and TRBJ1-2; D may be TRBD1 (6 bases). The CDR3 has 15 amino acids. Trimming stripped 4 bases from V and 12 bases from J, with 25 bases between. Germline V gene lookup returns CDR1 SGDLS and CDR2 YYNGEE. CDR3 in DNA: TGTGCCAGCAGCTCGGACGCTGGACAGTCCCGCGGGGACACCTTC. It translates to CASSSDAGQSRGDTF.

This clonotype has only one observation. This sequence joins TRBV6-1 and TRBJ1-5; 11 bases agree with TRBD1. Trimming at V came to 6 bases and at J to 7 bases, leaving 14 bases not matched to a gene. CDR1 is MNHNS, CDR2 SASEGT, per germline. The length of the CDR3 is 17 residues. CDR3 in amino acids: CASSPTRTGGAGQPQHF. Written as DNA, the CDR3 is TGTGCCAGCAGCCCTACTCGGACAGGGGGCGCAGGGCAGCCCCAGCATTTT.

The V and J genes are TRBV7-4 and TRBJ1-2; weak D call: TRBD1 (6 bases). Trimming removed 4 bases at V and 2 bases at J, with 17 bases between. CDR1 SGHVT and CDR2 SQSDAQ come from the germline V gene. This CDR3 is built from 16 residues. The CDR3, as DNA: TGTGCCAGCAGCTCCCCGGGGGGGGGGCAGAACTATGGCTACACCTTC. The encoded protein is CASSSPGGGQNYGYTF.

The table lists this clonotype with many counts. This chain links TRBV15 with TRBJ1-4; D is undetermined. The germline CDR1 and CDR2 sequences are LNHNV and YYDKDF (reference sequence). Trimming pared 5 bases from V and 4 bases from J, leaving 8 bases between. The CDR3 is made up of 13 amino acids. The CDR3 loop is CATSVEGNEKLFF. The CDR3 DNA sequence: TGTGCCACCAGCGTAGAGGGTAATGAAAAACTGTTTTTT.